This TCR beta chain emerged from a study of vaccination and CD4 T cells after COVID-19. Regarding treatment: roughly 11-day PBMC culture with coronavirus spike peptide pools or control peptides (ViraFEST assay). Cultured CD4+ T-cell DNA underwent Oncomine TCR Beta short-read sequencing. TCRdb analysed the PCR reads with MiXCR anew, one entry per CDR3 protein. The table has roughly 15,000 distinct CDR3 sequences, 40% to 50% seen once. Notes on this clonotype: Its antigen is not identified.

Germline V gene data show CDR1 as SEHNR and CDR2 as FQNEAQ (reference sequence). This CDR3 comprises 15 residues. Trimming removed 5 bases at V and 0 bases at J, with 13 bases between. The chain has TRBV7-9 and TRBJ1-1; D perhaps matches TRBD1 (6 bases). The sequenced sample was cultured CD4+ T cells from blood, obtained after SARS-CoV-2 vaccination. The sequence came from a human donor with COVID-19. CDR3 region: CASSSDGGMNTEAFF. In nucleotides, the CDR3 is TGTGCCAGCAGCAGCGATGGGGGCATGAACACTGAAGCTTTCTTT. Combining the CDR3 with reference TRBV7-9 and TRBJ1-1 gives the whole variable domain DTGVSQNPRHKITKRGQNVTFRCDPISEHNRLYWYRQTLGQGPEFLTYFQNEAQLEKSRLLSDRFSAERPKGSFSTLEIQRTEQGDSAMYLCASSSDGGMNTEAFFGQGTRLTVV.